This TCR beta chain was identified during a study of cytomegalovirus exposure and HLA in healthy donors. Worth noting for this clone: Its specificity is unknown.

The CDR3 has 13 amino acids. The germline gives CDR1 SGHTS, CDR2 YDEGEE. The ends lost 2 bases at V and 5 bases at J; junction bases unmatched: 1. Findings of the study overall: Most TCR sequences proved rare, with some public TCRs found in many donors.

Researchers ran the PCR with 60 Vbeta and 13 Jbeta primers. Only in-frame clones appear in the TCRdb table, and some are missing; sequencing was by immunoSEQ multiplex PCR. This table holds 200,000 to 250,000 clones, more than 75% found once. V and J are TRBV5-8 and TRBJ1-5; 7 bases are a match to TRBD1. Sequenced material: PBMCs. This sequence originates from a male donor in good health and CMV-seronegative. This CDR3 reads CASSFRGDQPQHF. DNA of the CDR3: TGTGCCAGCAGCTTCAGGGGGGATCAGCCCCAGCATTTT.